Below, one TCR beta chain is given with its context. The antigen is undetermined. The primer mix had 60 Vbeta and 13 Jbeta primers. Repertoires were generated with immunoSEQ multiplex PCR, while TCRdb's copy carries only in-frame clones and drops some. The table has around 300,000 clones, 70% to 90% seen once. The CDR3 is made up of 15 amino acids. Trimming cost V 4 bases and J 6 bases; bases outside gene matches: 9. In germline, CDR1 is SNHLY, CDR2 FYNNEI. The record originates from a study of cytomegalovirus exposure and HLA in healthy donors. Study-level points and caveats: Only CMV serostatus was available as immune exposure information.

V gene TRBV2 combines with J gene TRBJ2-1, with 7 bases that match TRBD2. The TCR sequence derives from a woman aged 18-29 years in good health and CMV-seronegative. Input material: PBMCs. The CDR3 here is CASSAGGPGINEQFF. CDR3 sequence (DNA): TGTGCCAGCAGTGCGGGGGGACCGGGGATCAATGAGCAGTTCTTC.